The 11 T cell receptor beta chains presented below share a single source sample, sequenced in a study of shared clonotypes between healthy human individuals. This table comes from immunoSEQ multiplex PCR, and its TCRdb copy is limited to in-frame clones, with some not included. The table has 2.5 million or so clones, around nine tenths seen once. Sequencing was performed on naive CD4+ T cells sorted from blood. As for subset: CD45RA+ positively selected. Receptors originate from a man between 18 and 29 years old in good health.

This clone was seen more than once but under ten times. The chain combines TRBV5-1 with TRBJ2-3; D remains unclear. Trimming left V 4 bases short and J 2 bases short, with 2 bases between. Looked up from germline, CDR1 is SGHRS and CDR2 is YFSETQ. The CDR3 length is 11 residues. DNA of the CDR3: TGCGCCAGCAGCCACACAGATACGCAGTATTTT. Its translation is CASSHTDTQYF.

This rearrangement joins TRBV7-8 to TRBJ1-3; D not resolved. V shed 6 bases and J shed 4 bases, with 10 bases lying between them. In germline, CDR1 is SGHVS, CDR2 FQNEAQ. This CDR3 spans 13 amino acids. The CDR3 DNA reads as TGTGCCAGCAGTCTCTCTGTCGGAAACACCATATATTTT. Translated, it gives CASSLSVGNTIYF.

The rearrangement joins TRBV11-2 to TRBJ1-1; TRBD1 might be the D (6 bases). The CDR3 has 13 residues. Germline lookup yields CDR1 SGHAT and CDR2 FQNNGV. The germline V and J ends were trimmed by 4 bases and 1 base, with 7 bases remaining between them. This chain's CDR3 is CASSWTENTEAFF. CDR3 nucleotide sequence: TGTGCCAGCAGCTGGACAGAGAACACTGAAGCTTTCTTT. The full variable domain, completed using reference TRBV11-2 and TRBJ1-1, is EAGVAQSPRYKIIEKRQSVAFWCNPISGHATLYWYQQILGQGPKLLIQFQNNGVVDDSQLPKDRFSAERLKGVDSTLKIQPAKLEDSAVYLCASSWTENTEAFFGQGTRLTVV.

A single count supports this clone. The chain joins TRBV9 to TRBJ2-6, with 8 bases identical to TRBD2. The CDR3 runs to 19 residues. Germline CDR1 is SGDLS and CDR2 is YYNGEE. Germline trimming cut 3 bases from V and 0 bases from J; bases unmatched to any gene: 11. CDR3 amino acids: CASSALSSGSNSGANVLTF. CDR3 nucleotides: TGTGCCAGCAGCGCCTTATCTAGCGGGTCGAACTCTGGGGCCAACGTCCTGACTTTC.

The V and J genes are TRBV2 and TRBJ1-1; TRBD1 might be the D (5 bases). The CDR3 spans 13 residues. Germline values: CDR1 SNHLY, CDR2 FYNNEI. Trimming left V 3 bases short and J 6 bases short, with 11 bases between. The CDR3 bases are TGTGCCAGCAGTGAGGCCCGAGGGGCTGAAGCTTTCTTT. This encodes CASSEARGAEAFF.

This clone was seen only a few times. The CDR3 loop reads CASSLVGLNQPQHF. CDR3 sequence (DNA): TGTGCCAGCAGTTTGGTAGGCCTCAATCAGCCCCAGCATTTT. The genes are TRBV27 and TRBJ1-5; D gene uncertain. Germline V CDR1 and CDR2: MNHEY, SMNVEV (reference sequence). The CDR3 contains 14 residues. Between the trimmed V and J ends, which lost 3 bases and 3 bases, there was a span of 9 bases.

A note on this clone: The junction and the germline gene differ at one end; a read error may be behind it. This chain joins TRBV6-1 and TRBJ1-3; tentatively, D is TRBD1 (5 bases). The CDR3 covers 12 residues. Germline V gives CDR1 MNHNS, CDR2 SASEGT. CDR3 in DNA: TGTGCCAGCAGCAACACCGGGGCCCAAGCCGCATTT. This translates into CASSNTGAQAAF.

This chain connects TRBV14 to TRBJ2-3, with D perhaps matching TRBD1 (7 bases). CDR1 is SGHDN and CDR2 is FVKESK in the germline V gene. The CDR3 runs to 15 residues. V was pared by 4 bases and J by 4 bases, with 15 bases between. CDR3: CASSRGTVRPDTQYF. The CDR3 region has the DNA TGTGCCAGCAGCCGCGGGACAGTGAGGCCAGATACGCAGTATTTT.

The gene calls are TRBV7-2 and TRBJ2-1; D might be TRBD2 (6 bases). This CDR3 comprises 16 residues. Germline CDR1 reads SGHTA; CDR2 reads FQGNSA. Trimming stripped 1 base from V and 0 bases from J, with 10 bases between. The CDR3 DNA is TGTGCCAGCAGCTTAGAACTAGCAAGCTCCTACAATGAGCAGTTCTTC. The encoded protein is CASSLELASSYNEQFF. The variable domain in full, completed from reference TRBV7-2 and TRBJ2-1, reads GAGVSQSPSNKVTEKGKDVELRCDPISGHTALYWYRQSLGQGLEFLIYFQGNSAPDKSGLPSDRFSAERTGGSVSTLTIQRTQQEDSAVYLCASSLELASSYNEQFFGPGTRLTVL.

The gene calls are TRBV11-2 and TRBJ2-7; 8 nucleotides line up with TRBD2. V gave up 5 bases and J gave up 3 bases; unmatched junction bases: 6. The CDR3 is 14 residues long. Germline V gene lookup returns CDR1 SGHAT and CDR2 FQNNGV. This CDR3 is CASSISGMHYEQYF. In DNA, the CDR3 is TGTGCCAGCAGCATTAGCGGGATGCACTACGAGCAGTACTTC.

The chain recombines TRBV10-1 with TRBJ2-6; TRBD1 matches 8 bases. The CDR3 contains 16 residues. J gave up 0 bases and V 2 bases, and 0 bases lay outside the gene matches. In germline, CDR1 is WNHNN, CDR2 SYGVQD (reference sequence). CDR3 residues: CASSEGQGSGANVLTF. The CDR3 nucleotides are TGCGCCAGCAGTGAGGGACAGGGCTCTGGGGCCAACGTCCTGACTTTC.